The 16 T cell receptor beta chains below all came from one sample that was sequenced in a study of control samples from healthy donors and cancer patients. Profiled with immunoSEQ multiplex PCR; TCRdb holds only in-frame clones, not every one. The repertoire holds 70,000 or so clones, under 90% seen once, with 25% to 30% in the top ten. Material: blood. Receptors were obtained from a man aged 50-59 years in good health.

The V and J genes are TRBV5-1 and TRBJ1-1, with 9 bases matching TRBD1. V was pared by 1 base and J by 11 bases, with 12 bases of the junction left unmatched. The CDR3 runs 15 residues. The V gene's germline CDR1 is SGHRS and CDR2 YFSETQ. The CDR3 DNA reads as TGCGCCAGCAGCTTGAATCGGACAGGGGCCAGTGGGGCTTTCTTT. This translates into CASSLNRTGASGAFF.

This chain uses TRBV18 with TRBJ1-2, with a weak D call TRBD1 (6 bases). This CDR3 has 15 amino acids. Germline CDR1 KGHSH, CDR2 LQKENI. Trimming cost V 3 bases and J 3 bases, with 14 bases left between them. CDR3 sequence: CASSPGGLFDYGYTF. DNA for the CDR3: TGTGCCAGCTCACCCGGGGGGCTTTTCGACTATGGCTACACCTTC.

The gene calls are TRBV11-1 and TRBJ2-1; TRBD2 matches 8 bases. CDR3 length: 14 amino acids. Trimming removed 7 bases from V and 4 bases from J; junction bases left unmatched: 6. The germline CDR1 and CDR2 sequences are SGHAT and FQDESV (reference sequence). In DNA form, the CDR3 reads TGTGCCAGCACCAGCGGGAGAGGGTACAATGAGCAGTTCTTC. It encodes CASTSGRGYNEQFF.

With respect to this clone: A clone one base away is much larger, so this may be a read error. V gene TRBV6-4 combines with J gene TRBJ1-6, with 7 bases lining up with TRBD1. This CDR3 region has 14 residues. Per the germline V gene, CDR1 is MRHNA and CDR2 is SNTAGT. V dropped 2 bases and J dropped 5; count of bases not matched to a gene: 0. The CDR3 DNA reads TGTGCCAGCAGTGACGGGACAGATAATTCACCCCTCCACTTT. It specifies CASSDGTDNSPLHF.

This chain joins TRBV9 and TRBJ2-3; 14 bases map to TRBD2. This CDR3 spans 16 amino acids. Germline V gene lookup returns CDR1 SGDLS and CDR2 YYNGEE. Losses at the gene ends were 2 bases for V and 6 bases for J; bases not matched to a gene: 5. The CDR3 bases are TGTGCCAGCAGCGTCCGACTAGCGGGGGGGCTGGATACGCAGTATTTT. Translated, it gives CASSVRLAGGLDTQYF.

The CDR3 coding sequence is TGTGCCAGCAGTTACTCGAGGCAGTTGAGGAATGAAGCTTTCTTT. This translates into CASSYSRQLRNEAFF. The rearrangement uses TRBV6-5 and TRBJ1-1; unclear D gene. Germline CDR1 is MNHEY and CDR2 is SVGAGI. The CDR3 runs 15 residues. V was pared by 0 bases and J by 7 bases, with 15 bases between.

This chain connects TRBV9 to TRBJ2-2, with 14 positions matching TRBD2. CDR3 length: 16 amino acids. The V segment lost 3 bases and the J segment 8 bases; nucleotides outside the gene matches: 6. CDR1 and CDR2 from the germline V gene are SGDLS and YYNGEE. CDR3 bases: TGTGCCAGCAGCGCGGGACTAGCGGGGGAGAGAGGGGAGCTGTTTTTT. This translates into CASSAGLAGERGELFF.

This chain connects TRBV7-6 to TRBJ2-2; D gene ambiguous. Per the germline V gene, CDR1 is SGHVS and CDR2 is FNYEAQ. CDR3 length: 15 amino acids. The V and J ends lost 1 base and 5 bases respectively, with 11 bases between them. CDR3 region: CASSLVGVGTGELFF. The CDR3 DNA reads TGTGCCAGCAGCTTAGTTGGGGTCGGGACCGGGGAGCTGTTTTTT.

The rearrangement uses TRBV7-9 and TRBJ2-3, with D perhaps matching TRBD1 or TRBD2 (5 bases each). CDR3 length equals 15 residues. Deletions cut 3 bases from V and 3 bases from J, with 13 bases between. CDR1 and CDR2 (germline): SEHNR, FQNEAQ (reference sequence). CDR3 region: CASSFPGTGTDTQYF. CDR3 sequence (DNA): TGTGCCAGCAGCTTCCCCGGGACGGGAACAGATACGCAGTATTTT.

As regards this clone: The junction departs from the called germline gene at one end, perhaps through a read error. The chain combines TRBV11-1 with TRBJ2-2; TRBD1 might be the D (7 bases). The CDR3 spans 12 residues. Germline lookup yields CDR1 SGHAT and CDR2 FQDESV (reference sequence). In nucleotides, the CDR3 is TGTGCCTGCAGGGGGGTGCCCGGGGAGCTGTTTTTT. Its translation: CACRGVPGELFF.

In regard to this clone: One end of the junction is discordant with germline, which a read error may explain. Other DNA sequences in the same sample also yield this CDR3. The V gene is TRBV9, the J gene TRBJ2-2; D not resolved. CDR3 length: 13 amino acids. Germline V lookup: CDR1 SGDLS, CDR2 YYNGEE. CDR3 residues: CASSVVLAGELFF. For the CDR3, the DNA is TGTGCTAGCAGCGTAGTTTTGGCCGGGGAGCTGTTTTTT.

J is TRBJ2-3 and V is TRBV5-1; D gene unclear. The CDR3 length is 13 residues. Per germline, CDR1 SGHRS and CDR2 YFSETQ. V was pared by 4 bases and J by 11 bases, with 17 bases between. The CDR3 loop is CASSQVNGLGQYF. Written as DNA, the CDR3 is TGCGCCAGCAGCCAGGTCAATGGGTTGGGGCAGTATTTT.

Written as DNA, the CDR3 is TGCGCCAGCAGTCCCGGCTTAACCGGGACAGTCCGCGGAGAGACCCAGTACTTC. Protein: CASSPGLTGTVRGETQYF. The genes are TRBV10-1 and TRBJ2-5; 7 bases are a match to TRBD1. The CDR3 runs to 18 residues. The germline gives CDR1 WNHNN, CDR2 SYGVQD (reference sequence). V dropped 5 bases and J dropped 4; count of bases not matched to a gene: 19.

Turning to this clone: This likely traces to a read error, being one base from a far larger clone. The V gene is TRBV2, the J gene TRBJ1-5; no clear D. The CDR3 spans 13 residues. The V end lost 6 bases, the J end lost 0 bases, and 6 bases lay between the germline ends. Germline V gene data show CDR1 as SNHLY and CDR2 as FYNNEI. CDR3 sequence: CASSGNSNQPQHF. Written as DNA, the CDR3 is TGTGCCAGCAGCGGGAATAGCAATCAGCCCCAGCATTTT.

The chain combines TRBV7-2 with TRBJ1-5; possibly TRBD1 for D (5 bases). CDR1 is SGHTA, CDR2 FQGNSA, per germline. Trimming cost V 3 bases and J 0 bases, with 12 bases left between them. The CDR3 has 16 amino acids. CDR3 DNA: TGTGCCAGCAGCTTTTACCTGCAGGGTAGCAATCAGCCCCAGCATTTT. This encodes CASSFYLQGSNQPQHF.

The chain employs TRBV24-1 and TRBJ2-1; D not certain. V lost 4 bases and J 3 bases, leaving 15 bases between the germline ends. CDR3 size: 16 residues. The germline gives CDR1 KGHDR, CDR2 SFDVKD. CDR3 loop: CATSETKGPGYNEQFF. The CDR3 DNA reads TGTGCCACCAGTGAAACTAAGGGTCCCGGCTACAATGAGCAGTTCTTC.